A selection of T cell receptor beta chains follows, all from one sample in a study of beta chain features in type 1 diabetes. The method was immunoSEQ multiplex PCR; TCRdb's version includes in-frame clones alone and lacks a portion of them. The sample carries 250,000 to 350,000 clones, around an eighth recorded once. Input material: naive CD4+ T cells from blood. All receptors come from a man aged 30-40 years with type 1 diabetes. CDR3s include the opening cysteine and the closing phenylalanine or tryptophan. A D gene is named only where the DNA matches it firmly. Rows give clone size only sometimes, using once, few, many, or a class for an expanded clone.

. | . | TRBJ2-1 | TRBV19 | TGTGCCAGTAGGACTGGGACATCCCCCTACAATGAGCAGTTCTTC | CASRTGTSPYNEQFF
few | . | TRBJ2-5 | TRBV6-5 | TGTGCCAGCAGCGGCAGGGAATCGTCCCAGTACTTC | CASSGRESSQYF
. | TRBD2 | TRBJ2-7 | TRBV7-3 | TGTGCCAGCAGCCGAGGGACTAGCGCACCCTACGAGCAGTACTTC | CASSRGTSAPYEQYF
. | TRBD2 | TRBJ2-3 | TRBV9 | TGTGCCAGCAGCGTAAGGGGCGGGAGGGCCACAGATACGCAGTATTTT | CASSVRGGRATDTQYF
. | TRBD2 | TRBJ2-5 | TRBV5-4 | TGTGCCAGCAGCTTCCGACGCTCCCGTAGCGGGACGAGGCAAGAGACCCAGTACTTC | CASSFRRSRSGTRQETQYF
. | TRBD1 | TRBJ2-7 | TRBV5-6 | TGTGCCAGCAGCTTACAGGGGTCCGAGCAGTACTTC | CASSLQGSEQYF
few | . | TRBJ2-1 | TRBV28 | TGTGCCAGCAGTTCTAGTCATGAGCAGTTCTTC | CASSSSHEQFF
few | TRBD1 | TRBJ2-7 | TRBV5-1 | TGCGCCAGCAGCCCGCAGGACAGGGGATACGAGCAGTACTTC | CASSPQDRGYEQYF
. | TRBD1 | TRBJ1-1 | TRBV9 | TGTGCCAGCAGCACAAGGACAGGGAACACTGAAGCTTTCTTT | CASSTRTGNTEAFF
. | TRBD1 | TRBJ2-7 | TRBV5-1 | TGCGCCAGCAGCGCAGGGACAGGCATCGTCTACGAGCAGTACTTC | CASSAGTGIVYEQYF
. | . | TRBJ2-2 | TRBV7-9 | TGTGCCAGCAGCTTAGGAACGGACAGCGGGAACACCGGGGAGCTGTTTTTT | CASSLGTDSGNTGELFF
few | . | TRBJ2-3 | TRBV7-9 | TGTGCCAGCAGTACCTCTGAGACAGATACGCAGTATTTT | CASSTSETDTQYF
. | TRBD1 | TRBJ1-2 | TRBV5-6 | TGTGCCAGCAGCTTGTGGCAGGGGGCTGGCTATGGCTACACCTTC | CASSLWQGAGYGYTF
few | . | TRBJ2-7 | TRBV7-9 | TGTGCCAGCAGCTTAGTACAGACCCTCTCTACAGGGCAGTACTTC | CASSLVQTLSTGQYF
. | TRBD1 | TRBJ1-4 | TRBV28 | TGTGCCAGCAGTGCCCCGGGACAGGGGGATGAAAAACTGTTTTTT | CASSAPGQGDEKLFF
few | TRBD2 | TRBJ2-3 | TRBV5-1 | TGCGCCAGCAGCCCGATGACTAGCGGAGGGGATACGCAGTATTTT | CASSPMTSGGDTQYF
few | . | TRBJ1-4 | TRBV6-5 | TGTGCCAGCACCGATCGAGGAACTAATGAAAAACTGTTTTTT | CASTDRGTNEKLFF
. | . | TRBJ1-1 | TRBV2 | TGTGCCAGCAGAGAAAAAGGTACAGGAGGGCATGAAGCTTTCTTT | CASREKGTGGHEAFF
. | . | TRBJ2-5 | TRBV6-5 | TGTGCCAGCAGACTCACAGGGCCGGAGACCCAGTACTTC | CASRLTGPETQYF
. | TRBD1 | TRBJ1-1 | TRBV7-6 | TGTGCCAGCAGCTTAGGACAGGGGAGTACTGAAGCTTTCTTT | CASSLGQGSTEAFF
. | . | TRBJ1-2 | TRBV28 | TGTGCCAGCAGTCGCAGGGGCGGTCGCTATGGCTACACCTTC | CASSRRGGRYGYTF
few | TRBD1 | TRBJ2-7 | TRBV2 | TGTGCCAGCAGTAGACAGGGGGACGAGTTCGAGCAGTACTTC | CASSRQGDEFEQYF
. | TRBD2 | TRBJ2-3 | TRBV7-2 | TGTGCCAGCAGCTTACTTGCTAGCGGGAGCACAGATACGCAGTATTTT | CASSLLASGSTDTQYF
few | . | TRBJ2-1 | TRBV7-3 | TGTGCCAGCAGCTTAATGGGAGCGGAGAACTACAATGAGCAGTTCTTC | CASSLMGAENYNEQFF
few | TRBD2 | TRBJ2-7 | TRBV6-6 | TGTGCCAGCAGTTACTCGATTCTGGGGACTAGCGACGAGCAGTACTTC | CASSYSILGTSDEQYF
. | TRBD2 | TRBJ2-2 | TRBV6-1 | TGTGCCAGCAGGAGCGGCGGGGGACGGGTCGGGGAGCTGTTTTTT | CASRSGGGRVGELFF
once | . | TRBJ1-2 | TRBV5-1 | TGCGCCAGCAGAGAGGGCCCTCCGGGCGAAGGCTACACCTTC | CASREGPPGEGYTF
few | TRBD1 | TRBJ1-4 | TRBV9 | TGTGCCAGCAGCGCGACAGGGGGCTTACCTAATGAAAAACTGTTTTTT | CASSATGGLPNEKLFF
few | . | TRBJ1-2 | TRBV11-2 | TGTGCCAGCAGCTTACGGGAGGGGGTCCCCTATGGCTACACCTTC | CASSLREGVPYGYTF
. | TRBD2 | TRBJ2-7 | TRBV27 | TGTGCCAGCAGTTTCGTAAGCGGGAGCTCCTACGAGCAGTACTTC | CASSFVSGSSYEQYF
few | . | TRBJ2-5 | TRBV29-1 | TGCAGCGTCGTACAGGGTTCGGAGACCCAGTACTTC | CSVVQGSETQYF
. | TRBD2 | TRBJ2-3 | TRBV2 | TGTGCCAGCAGCCCAGCGGGAAGGTGCACAGATACGCAGTATTTT | CASSPAGRCTDTQYF
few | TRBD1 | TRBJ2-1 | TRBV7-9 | TGTGCCAGCAGCCAAGGACAGGGGTTAGACAATGAGCAGTTCTTC | CASSQGQGLDNEQFF
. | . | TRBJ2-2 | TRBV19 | TGTGCCAGCATGACTAGTGGCTGGACCGGGGAGCTGTTTTTT | CASMTSGWTGELFF
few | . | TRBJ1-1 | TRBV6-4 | TGTGCCAGCAGTGAATCCACCGGCACTGAAGCTTTCTTT | CASSESTGTEAFF
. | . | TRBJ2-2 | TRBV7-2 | TGTGCCAGAACCCCCGGGGGGAACACCGGGGAGCTGTTTTTT | CARTPGGNTGELFF
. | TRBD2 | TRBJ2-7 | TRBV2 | TGTGCCAGCAGTGTACCGGGACTAGGGAACATCTACGAGCAGTACTTC | CASSVPGLGNIYEQYF